This TCR beta chain emerged from a study of CD8 T cells in ankylosing spondylitis. Findings and limits, study-wide: Reportedly, disease-linked clones are significantly enriched in ankylosing spondylitis patients' matched synovial fluid. Characteristic of ankylosing spondylitis blood, it appeared, was a TCR beta motif comprising eight highly homologous variants. Before this, some motif variants had been reported in reactive arthritis synovial fluid and blood.

Concerning this clonotype: Its antigen is as yet unknown.

Losses at the gene ends were 4 bases for V and 6 bases for J; bases not matched to a gene: 10. The length of the CDR3 is 16 residues. Germline loops: CDR1 SGDLS, CDR2 YYNGEE. Making use of molecular barcodes, quantitative 5'-RACE generated TCR beta libraries. TCRdb fed the 5' RACE reads into MiXCR, producing one record per CDR3 protein. The sample has roughly 200,000 distinct CDR3 sequences; 9.5% to 15% are singletons. The receptor comes from a male donor with ankylosing spondylitis or in good health (not recorded which). The chain has TRBV9 and TRBJ1-4, with 9 bases identical to TRBD1. Sample: blood, either unsorted or a sorted T cell fraction (not recorded which). CDR3 loop: CASSLPGGDRDEKLFF. The CDR3 DNA reads as TGTGCCAGCAGCCTCCCCGGTGGGGACAGGGATGAAAAACTGTTTTTT.